This T cell receptor beta chain was observed in a study of tumor-infiltrating lymphocytes in primary liver carcinoma. Study details: The study included patients who were men and women aged 30 to 69 years. Regarding the study as a whole: With p = 0.039, the top-250-clone fraction in tumors significantly exceeded that in blood.

The trim removed 6 bases at V and 6 bases at J, leaving 6 bases unmatched. The germline V gene has CDR1 SEHNR and CDR2 FQNEAQ (reference sequence). This CDR3 has 14 amino acids. Details on this clonotype: Its antigen is unknown.

TCR beta cDNA was made from 450 to 550 ng total RNA with a constant-region primer. Researchers made the TCR beta libraries by running three nested multiplex PCR rounds with slightly modified ARM-PCR. Two initial PCR rounds of around 10 cycles each paired TRBV1-TRBV30 forward primers with a C-beta reverse primer. Using its own MiXCR run on the multiplex PCR reads, TCRdb lists one record per CDR3 protein. The sample has 75,000 to 80,000 distinct CDR3 sequences; roughly 69% are singletons. The study co-extracted DNA and RNA from 20-30 mg of unsorted bulk tissue. Surgical resection was the treatment these patients received for primary liver carcinoma. No patient had received treatment, and all had chronic HBV infection.

This clonotype was obtained from a middle-aged man with primary liver carcinoma and hepatitis B virus infection. This rearrangement joins TRBV7-9 to TRBJ1-2; 11 positions match TRBD1. Sequencing was carried out using tumor-adjacent normal liver tissue. The CDR3 reads CASRWDRGSHGYTF. In nucleotides, the CDR3 is TGTGCCAGCAGGTGGGACAGGGGGTCTCATGGCTACACCTTC.